Listed below are T cell receptor beta chains from one sample, sequenced in a study of cytomegalovirus exposure and HLA in healthy donors. Data came from immunoSEQ multiplex PCR; TCRdb stores just in-frame clones and leaves some out. This sample has a few hundred thousand clones; almost 85% occur once, and the top ten carry 0.55% to 0.7%. The sequenced sample was PBMCs. The receptor source for this set is a middle-aged woman in good health and CMV-seronegative. CDR3s include the opening cysteine and the closing phenylalanine or tryptophan. D genes are given only for firm matches. Only some rows state a clone size, as once, few, many or a class for expanded clones.

. | TRBD1 | TRBJ1-2 | TRBV19 | TGTGCCAGTAGTACACCCGGGACAGGGGGGAACTATGGCTACACCTTC | CASSTPGTGGNYGYTF
. | TRBD2 | TRBJ2-7 | TRBV5-6 | TGTGCCAGCAGCCCGGGGCTAGCGGGGGGGCTTGAGCAGTACTTC | CASSPGLAGGLEQYF
. | . | TRBJ1-2 | TRBV30 | TGTGCCTGGAGTGTTGGAGGGAGACCTTATGGCTACACCTTC | CAWSVGGRPYGYTF
few | TRBD2 | TRBJ2-7 | TRBV5-6 | TGTGCCAGCATGGAGGGGACTAGCGGGGTCGAGCAGTACTTC | CASMEGTSGVEQYF
few | . | TRBJ2-5 | TRBV5-1 | TGCGCCAGCAGCACATTACAGGTAGGAGAGACCCAGTACTTC | CASSTLQVGETQYF
. | TRBD2 | TRBJ2-7 | TRBV15 | TGTGCCACCAGCAGAGTGCGGGGGTACTCCTACGAGCAGTACTTC | CATSRVRGYSYEQYF
. | . | TRBJ2-2 | TRBV6-1 | TGTGCCAGCAGTGAAGGCGGGGTTAACACCGGGGAGCTGTTTTTT | CASSEGGVNTGELFF
. | . | TRBJ2-3 | TRBV5-4 | TGTGCCAGCAGCTTGGATGGGGGCGCATCAACAGATACGCAGTATTTT | CASSLDGGASTDTQYF
. | . | TRBJ2-7 | TRBV6-1 | TGTGCCAGCAGTGAAGCTGGGGGGGCCCTTTACGAGCAGTACTTC | CASSEAGGALYEQYF
. | . | TRBJ1-2 | TRBV6-5 | TGTGCCAGCAGTTACTCGAATGTCGGGAGGTTGTATGGCTACACCTTC | CASSYSNVGRLYGYTF
. | . | TRBJ2-2 | TRBV10-1 | TGCGCCAGCAGTGAGGTCAGACAAGCGAACACCGGGGAGCTGTTTTTT | CASSEVRQANTGELFF
. | TRBD2 | TRBJ2-3 | TRBV15 | TGTGCCACCAGCAGTCGACTAGCGGGAACAGATACGCAGTATTTT | CATSSRLAGTDTQYF
once | TRBD1 | TRBJ2-1 | TRBV19 | TGTGCCAGTAGTACCGGGACAGGGCCACACAATGAGCAGTTCTTC | CASSTGTGPHNEQFF
. | . | TRBJ2-1 | TRBV27 | TGTGCCAGCAGGATCGGGTACAATGAGCAGTTCTTC | CASRIGYNEQFF
. | TRBD2 | TRBJ2-7 | TRBV11-2 | TGTGCCAGCAGCCCCGGGACTAGCGGCTACGAGCAGTACTTC | CASSPGTSGYEQYF
. | TRBD1 | TRBJ1-5 | TRBV6-6 | TGTGCCAGCAGTGCAACAGGGGGCGCTAACAATCAGCCCCAGCATTTT | CASSATGGANNQPQHF
. | . | TRBJ2-3 | TRBV30 | TGTGCCTGGAGTGTATCTCTAGCGTTAGATACGCAGTATTTT | CAWSVSLALDTQYF
. | TRBD1 | TRBJ2-2 | TRBV30 | TGTGCCTGGAGTGGGACAGGGGTTACCGGGGAGCTGTTTTTT | CAWSGTGVTGELFF
. | TRBD1 | TRBJ2-7 | TRBV11-3 | TGTGCCAGCAGCTTGGACAGGGACTTCTACGAGCAGTACTTC | CASSLDRDFYEQYF
. | . | TRBJ2-3 | TRBV1 | TGCACCAGCAGCTCAAGCCGGGACAGATACCTAAGAAGCACAGATACGCAGTATTTT | CTSSSSRDRYLRSTDTQYF
. | . | TRBJ2-7 | TRBV6-1 | TGTGCCAGCAGCCAAGATGCCGGGACACCCTTGACGCAGTACTTC | CASSQDAGTPLTQYF
. | TRBD1 | TRBJ1-2 | TRBV2 | TGTGCCAGCAGGGAACAGGGGGATGGCTACACCTTC | CASREQGDGYTF
. | . | TRBJ1-5 | TRBV27 | TGTGCCAGCAGTCATCAAGGACAATCTTATCAGCCCCAGCATTTT | CASSHQGQSYQPQHF
few | . | TRBJ1-6 | TRBV5-4 | TGTGCCAGCAGCGTTCAGGGTGGCCATAATTCACCCCTCCACTTT | CASSVQGGHNSPLHF
. | TRBD1 | TRBJ1-2 | TRBV9 | TGTGCCAGCAGCTCGGGACAGCCCGGCTATGGCTACACCTTC | CASSSGQPGYGYTF
. | TRBD1 | TRBJ2-7 | TRBV7-9 | TGTGCCAGCAGCTACAGGGGAAGCTCCTACGAGCAGTACTTC | CASSYRGSSYEQYF
. | TRBD2 | TRBJ2-1 | TRBV2 | TGTGCCAGCAGTGATTTCACCGGGACTAGGGTTGACAATGAGCAGTTCTTC | CASSDFTGTRVDNEQFF
few | . | TRBJ1-1 | TRBV10-2 | TGCGCCAGCAGACCGGGACTTGTGACTGAAGCTTTCTTT | CASRPGLVTEAFF
few | . | TRBJ2-1 | TRBV7-9 | TGTGCCAGCAGCCGCCGGGAACTAGCATCCCATGAGCAGTTCTTC | CASSRRELASHEQFF
. | . | TRBJ2-4 | TRBV6-5 | TGTGCCAGCAGTTCTGAACGGGGAACCAAAAACATTCAGTACTTC | CASSSERGTKNIQYF
. | . | TRBJ2-7 | TRBV5-8 | TGTGCCAGCAGCTTGGCCCCGTCCAGTTCATACGAGCAGTACTTC | CASSLAPSSSYEQYF